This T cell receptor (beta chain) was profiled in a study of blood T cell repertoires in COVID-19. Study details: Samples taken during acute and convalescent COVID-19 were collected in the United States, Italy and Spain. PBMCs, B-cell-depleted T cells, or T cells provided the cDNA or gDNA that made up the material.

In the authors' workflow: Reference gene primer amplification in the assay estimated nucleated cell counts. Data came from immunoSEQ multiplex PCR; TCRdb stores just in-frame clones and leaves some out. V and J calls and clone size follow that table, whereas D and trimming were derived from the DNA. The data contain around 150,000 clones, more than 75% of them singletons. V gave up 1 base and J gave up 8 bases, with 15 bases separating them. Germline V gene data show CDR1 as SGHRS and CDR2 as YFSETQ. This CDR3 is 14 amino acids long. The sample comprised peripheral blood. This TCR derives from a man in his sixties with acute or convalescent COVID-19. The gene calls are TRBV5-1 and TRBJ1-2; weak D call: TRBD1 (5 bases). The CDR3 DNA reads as TGCGCCAGCAGCTTGTATTTACAGGACCGGGGCTACACCTTC. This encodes CASSLYLQDRGYTF.